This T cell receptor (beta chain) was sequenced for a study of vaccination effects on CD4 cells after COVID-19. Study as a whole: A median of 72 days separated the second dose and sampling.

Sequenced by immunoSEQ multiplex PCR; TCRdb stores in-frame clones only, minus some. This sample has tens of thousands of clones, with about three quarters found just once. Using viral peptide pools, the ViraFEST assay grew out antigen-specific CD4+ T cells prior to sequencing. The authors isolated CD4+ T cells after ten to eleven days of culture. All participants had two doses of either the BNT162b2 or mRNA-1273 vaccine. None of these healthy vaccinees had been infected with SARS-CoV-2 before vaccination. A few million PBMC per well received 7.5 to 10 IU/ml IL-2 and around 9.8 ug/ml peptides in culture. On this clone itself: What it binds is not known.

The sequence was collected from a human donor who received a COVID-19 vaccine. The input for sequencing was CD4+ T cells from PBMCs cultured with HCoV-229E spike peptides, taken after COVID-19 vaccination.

The CDR3 region is CATSRGVTEAFF. DNA of the CDR3: TGTGCCACCAGCAGAGGGGTCACTGAAGCTTTCTTT. This chain links TRBV15 with TRBJ1-1; unclear D gene. The CDR3 spans 12 residues. Germline values: CDR1 LNHNV, CDR2 YYDKDF (reference sequence). The V end was cut by 1 base, the J end by 4 bases, with 4 bases between.